This T cell receptor (beta chain) was sequenced in a study of T cells in severe cutaneous drug reactions. Study information: Recruitment ran 2011 to 2018 in Taiwan, Thailand and a European registry. Blister fluid/cells and PBMC came from acute- or recovery-stage patients. Regarding the study as a whole: Blister cells averaged roughly 29% and PBMC about 4.9% TRBV12-4 in carbamazepine-induced Stevens-Johnson syndrome or toxic epidermal necrolysis patients.

Sequenced patients had Stevens-Johnson syndrome or toxic epidermal necrolysis caused by carbamazepine. The CDR3 length is 13 residues. Germline V gene lookup returns CDR1 MDHEN and CDR2 SYDVKM. The iRepertoire multiplex PCR system with TCR subtype-specific primers built both bulk and single-cell libraries. Primers for V, D and J regions amplified bulk TCR beta libraries. From the multiplex PCR reads, TCRdb lists one entry per CDR3 protein and no DNA. This sample contains more than 5,500 distinct CDR3 sequences. Regarding this clonotype: Its antigen is currently unknown.

Material for sequencing was cells from a skin blister. The TCR comes from a human donor with toxic epidermal necrolysis, a severe cutaneous drug reaction. The chain is built from TRBV28 and TRBJ1-5. The CDR3 region is CASSLSRSQPQHF.